Each of the 26 T cell receptor beta chains below was sequenced from the same sample in a study of blood T cell repertoires in COVID-19. Produced via immunoSEQ multiplex PCR; TCRdb's table is partial and in-frame only. The top ten hold roughly 1.2% of the sample, which has 90,000 to 120,000 clones, approximately 90% seen once. Sequenced input: peripheral blood. The source of these receptors is a woman in her 30s with acute or convalescent COVID-19.

In its sample, this clone was seen a few times. The chain has TRBV7-2 and TRBJ2-1; TRBD2 might be the D (6 bases). Germline values: CDR1 SGHTA, CDR2 FQGNSA. V lost 4 bases and J 6 bases, leaving 19 bases between the germline ends. The CDR3 runs to 16 residues. In DNA form, the CDR3 reads TGTGCCAGCAGCTCCCCCTCCGGCCTCGGGGGCAATGAGCAGTTCTTC. As protein: CASSSPSGLGGNEQFF.

V and J are TRBV18 and TRBJ2-1; the match to TRBD2 covers 8 bases. Germline-derived CDR1 and CDR2 are KGHSH and LQKENI. The CDR3 sequence is 17 residues long. The ends lost 2 bases at V and 7 bases at J; junction bases unmatched: 13. In DNA form, the CDR3 reads TGTGCCAGCTCACCAAAGATCACCGGGAGGGCCAGGAATGAGCAGTTCTTC. Translated, it gives CASSPKITGRARNEQFF.

The chain is built from TRBV5-1 and TRBJ2-7; 10 positions agree with TRBD2. V lost 2 bases to trimming and J lost 0 bases; unmatched junction nucleotides: 5. Germline loops: CDR1 SGHRS, CDR2 YFSETQ. The CDR3 runs 16 residues. The CDR3 DNA reads TGCGCCAGCAGCTTACGGACTAGCGGTAACTCCTACGAGCAGTACTTC. Translating gives CASSLRTSGNSYEQYF. Full variable domain (missing parts from reference TRBV5-1 and TRBJ2-7): KAGVTQTPRYLIKTRGQQVTLSCSPISGHRSVSWYQQTPGQGLQFLFEYFSETQRNKGNFPGRFSGRQFSNSRSEMNVSTLELGDSALYLCASSLRTSGNSYEQYFGPGTRLTVT.

The DNA of the CDR3 is TGTGCCAGCAGCCACGGGGGGGAGACCCAGTACTTC. Translated: CASSHGGETQYF. The V gene is TRBV11-3, the J gene TRBJ2-5; 7 positions agree with TRBD2. The CDR3 runs 12 residues. CDR1 is SGHNT, CDR2 YENEEA, per germline. With 5 bases clipped from V and 5 bases from J, the junction kept 2 bases outside the gene matches. Full variable domain (remainder filled in from reference TRBV11-3 and TRBJ2-5): EAGVVQSPRYKIIEKKQPVAFWCNPISGHNTLYWYLQNLGQGPELLIRYENEEAVDDSQLPKDRFSAERLKGVDSTLKIQPAELGDSAVYLCASSHGGETQYFGPGTRLLVL.

This chain connects TRBV21-1 to TRBJ1-5; the DNA was not used to check the table's D call, TRBD1. TRBV21-1 is a documented pseudogene. This CDR3 is built from 15 residues. The CDR3 DNA follows: TGTGCCAGCAGCAAATATGTCAGGGGCAATCAGCCCCAGCATTTT. As protein: CASSKYVRGNQPQHF.

J is TRBJ2-5 and V is TRBV4-2; D remains ambiguous. CDR1 and CDR2 from the germline V gene are LGHNA and YNFKEQ. V was cut by 0 bases and J by 1 base, with 9 bases left in between. The CDR3 is made up of 15 amino acids. The CDR3 loop is CASSQEILSQETQYF. DNA of the CDR3: TGTGCCAGCAGCCAAGAGATCCTGAGCCAAGAGACCCAGTACTTC.

J is TRBJ2-2 and V is TRBV9; 7 bases agree with TRBD1. J was trimmed by 7 bases and V by 0 bases; bases with no gene match: 9. From germline, CDR1 is SGDLS and CDR2 YYNGEE. The CDR3 is 16 residues long. In nucleotides, the CDR3 is TGTGCCAGCAGCGTAGGGGGGACAGCCCCTGGCGGGGAGCTGTTTTTT. Protein product: CASSVGGTAPGGELFF.

This clone showed up just once. The chain has TRBV2 and TRBJ1-6; D ambiguous. Germline loops: CDR1 SNHLY, CDR2 FYNNEI. The CDR3 loop spans 15 amino acids. V was clipped by 6 bases and J by 5 bases, with 14 bases between them. The CDR3 loop reads CASRIETADNSPLHF. In nucleotides, the CDR3 is TGTGCCAGCAGAATAGAAACAGCAGATAATTCACCCCTCCACTTT. Combining the CDR3 with reference TRBV2 and TRBJ1-6 gives the whole variable domain EPEVTQTPSHQVTQMGQEVILRCVPISNHLYFYWYRQILGQKVEFLVSFYNNEISEKSEIFDDQFSVERPDGSNFTLKIRSTKLEDSAMYFCASRIETADNSPLHFGNGTRLTVT.

The table lists this clone with a count of one. This chain links TRBV11-2 with TRBJ2-5; D is possibly TRBD1 (5 bases). Germline CDR1 SGHAT, CDR2 FQNNGV. V was pared by 4 bases and J by 3 bases, with 15 bases between. CDR3 size: 15 residues. CDR3 in amino acids: CASSSPGKRKETQYF. In nucleotides, the CDR3 is TGTGCCAGCAGCTCCCCAGGGAAGCGTAAAGAGACCCAGTACTTC.

This clone came up once. The chain employs TRBV4-1 and TRBJ2-1; TRBD1 agrees at 9 bases. The germline CDR1 and CDR2 sequences are MGHRA and YSYEKL. V gave up 4 bases and J gave up 9 bases; unmatched junction bases: 13. The CDR3 length is 16 residues. The CDR3 bases are TGCGCCAGCAGCCTAATACCCGGACAGGGGAATCGTGAGCAGTTCTTC. Amino acid sequence: CASSLIPGQGNREQFF.

The chain recombines TRBV4-3 with TRBJ1-6; the match to TRBD1 covers 10 bases. Per the germline V gene, CDR1 is LGHNA and CDR2 is YSLEER. V gave up 0 bases and J gave up 3 bases; unmatched junction bases: 11. The CDR3 is 20 amino acids. Here the CDR3 DNA reads TGCGCCAGCAGCCAAGAGAGTAGCGGGACAGGGGTTGTCTATAATTCACCCCTCCACTTT. Protein product: CASSQESSGTGVVYNSPLHF.

The J gene is TRBJ2-1, the V gene TRBV24-1; D is possibly TRBD1 (6 bases). CDR3 length: 15 amino acids. Trimming removed 9 bases from V and 3 bases from J, with 17 bases in between. CDR1 is KGHDR and CDR2 is SFDVKD in the germline V gene. Here the CDR3 reads CATQSSAGVYNEQFF. CDR3 bases: TGTGCCACCCAAAGCTCGGCAGGGGTCTACAATGAGCAGTTCTTC.

The chain has TRBV27 and TRBJ1-5; D ambiguous. The CDR3 is 14 amino acids. V was trimmed by 3 bases and J by 2 bases, leaving 8 bases between them. Germline V gene lookup returns CDR1 MNHEY and CDR2 SMNVEV (reference sequence). CDR3 region: CASSLVVGNQPQHF. The CDR3 DNA sequence: TGTGCCAGCAGTTTGGTGGTAGGCAATCAGCCCCAGCATTTT.

The chain couples TRBV28 to TRBJ2-5, with TRBD1 matching 8 bases. There are 13 residues in the CDR3. J lost 4 bases, V lost 3 bases, and 1 base had no gene match. CDR1 MDHEN and CDR2 SYDVKM come from the germline V gene. Written as DNA, the CDR3 is TGTGCCAGCAGTTTGGGGACAGGAGAGACCCAGTACTTC. Its translation is CASSLGTGETQYF. The complete variable domain, with remaining parts taken from reference TRBV28 and TRBJ2-5, reads DVKVTQSSRYLVKRTGEKVFLECVQDMDHENMFWYRQDPGLGLRLIYFSYDVKMKEKGDIPEGYSVSREKKERFSLILESASTNQTSMYLCASSLGTGETQYFGPGTRLLVL.

The rearrangement joins TRBV2 to TRBJ1-4; TRBD1 might be the D (6 bases). Germline V gives CDR1 SNHLY, CDR2 FYNNEI. Trimming took off 4 bases at V and 7 bases at J, with 16 bases between the two ends. The CDR3 loop spans 15 amino acids. CDR3: CASSGDTGPGEKLFF. CDR3 sequence (DNA): TGTGCCAGCAGTGGAGATACAGGGCCAGGTGAAAAACTGTTTTTT.

The chain has TRBV7-2 and TRBJ2-7; possibly TRBD2 for D (5 bases). The CDR3 is 15 residues long. Germline V gene sequence: CDR1 SGHTA, CDR2 FQGNSA. The V end lost 1 base, the J end lost 4 bases, and 14 bases lay between the germline ends. CDR3 sequence: CASSLVGGSRYEQYF. The CDR3 coding sequence is TGTGCCAGCAGCTTAGTGGGTGGGAGTAGGTACGAGCAGTACTTC.

This clone was seen more than once but under ten times. The CDR3 here is CASSTGTGAEAFF. CDR3 in DNA: TGTGCCAGCAGCACCGGGACAGGAGCAGAAGCTTTCTTT. The chain recombines TRBV12-3 or TRBV12-4 with TRBJ1-1, with 8 bases fitting TRBD1. V was pared by 6 bases and J by 8 bases, with 8 bases of the junction left unmatched. The CDR3 covers 13 residues.

The chain carries TRBV9 and TRBJ2-1; TRBD2 matches at 9 bases. Germline V CDR1 and CDR2: SGDLS, YYNGEE. V trimming: 0 bases; J trimming: 9 bases; junction bases outside the gene matches: 10. The CDR3 extends over 16 amino acids. This chain's CDR3 is CASSVGVAGAPIEQFF. In DNA, the CDR3 is TGTGCCAGCAGCGTAGGGGTAGCGGGGGCCCCCATTGAGCAGTTCTTC.

DNA of the CDR3: TGCGCCAGCAGCATGGGACAGGGGGAGGAGACCCAGTACTTC. The encoded protein is CASSMGQGEETQYF. The chain combines TRBV5-1 with TRBJ2-5; 11 bases fit TRBD1. This CDR3 comprises 14 residues. CDR1 SGHRS and CDR2 YFSETQ come from the germline V gene. Germline trimming cut 4 bases from V and 5 bases from J; bases unmatched to any gene: 4.

This clone was seen repeatedly, ten times or more. The rearrangement links TRBV19 to TRBJ2-2, with D maybe TRBD2 (7 bases). Trimming shortened V by 3 bases and J by 0 bases, and 20 bases separated the two germline ends. The CDR3 has 19 amino acids. CDR1 is LNHDA and CDR2 is SQIVND in the germline V gene (reference sequence). The CDR3 here is CASSMKPGGGHANTGELFF. DNA of the CDR3: TGTGCCAGTAGTATGAAACCTGGCGGGGGCCACGCGAACACCGGGGAGCTGTTTTTT.

J is TRBJ1-5 and V is TRBV9, with 9 bases fitting TRBD1. This CDR3 is built from 15 residues. Germline V lookup: CDR1 SGDLS, CDR2 YYNGEE. Losses at the gene ends were 3 bases for V and 5 bases for J; bases not matched to a gene: 6. The CDR3 nucleotides read TGTGCCAGCAGCGGGACAGGGGCTCATGATCAGCCCCAGCATTTT. Its protein product is CASSGTGAHDQPQHF. Full variable domain (rest looked up from reference TRBV9 and TRBJ1-5): DSGVTQTPKHLITATGQRVTLRCSPRSGDLSVYWYQQSLDQGLQFLIQYYNGEERAKGNILERFSAQQFPDLHSELNLSSLELGDSALYFCASSGTGAHDQPQHFGDGTRLSIL.

V usage is TRBV3-1 (or the pseudogene TRBV3-2) and J usage is TRBJ2-3, with 10 bases lining up with TRBD2. V was pared by 1 base and J by 5 bases, with 9 bases of the junction left unmatched. Germline CDR1 LGHDT, CDR2 YNNKEL (reference sequence). The CDR3 covers 17 residues. The CDR3 spells CASSQGRVAGGRDTQYF. DNA for the CDR3: TGTGCCAGCAGCCAAGGCCGGGTAGCGGGGGGTAGAGATACGCAGTATTTT.

This chain's CDR3 is CASRDRSRDTQYF. In DNA form, the CDR3 reads TGTGCCAGTAGGGACAGGAGCCGGGATACGCAGTATTTT. This chain links TRBV27 with TRBJ2-3, with TRBD1 identical over 8 bases. The CDR3 totals 13 residues. J gave up 6 bases and V 9 bases, and 8 bases lay outside the gene matches. Germline CDR1 is MNHEY and CDR2 is SMNVEV (reference sequence).

The V call is TRBV10-2, the J call TRBJ2-2; 10 bases map to TRBD2. There are 16 residues in the CDR3. In germline, CDR1 is WSHSY, CDR2 SAAADI. Trimming at V came to 6 bases and at J to 0 bases, leaving 4 bases not matched to a gene. The CDR3 protein is CASRGSGGSNTGELFF. The CDR3 coding sequence is TGCGCCAGCAGGGGTAGCGGGGGGTCGAACACCGGGGAGCTGTTTTTT.

The V gene is TRBV7-6, the J gene TRBJ2-5, with D perhaps matching TRBD2 (5 bases). The ends were cut back, 1 base at V and 2 bases at J, with 11 bases in the middle. The length of the CDR3 is 15 residues. Germline loops: CDR1 SGHVS, CDR2 FNYEAQ. The CDR3 DNA reads as TGTGCCAGCAGCTTAGACACCCGGGAACAAGAGACCCAGTACTTC. Translated: CASSLDTREQETQYF.

The V gene is TRBV6-2 or TRBV6-3, the J gene TRBJ2-7; D is undetermined. Germline V gene lookup returns CDR1 MNHEY and CDR2 SVGEGT. The CDR3 is 14 amino acids. V was trimmed by 0 bases and J by 1 base, leaving 7 bases between them. This CDR3 reads CASSYSLRSYEQYF. CDR3 coding DNA: TGTGCCAGCAGTTACTCTCTCAGATCCTACGAGCAGTACTTC.